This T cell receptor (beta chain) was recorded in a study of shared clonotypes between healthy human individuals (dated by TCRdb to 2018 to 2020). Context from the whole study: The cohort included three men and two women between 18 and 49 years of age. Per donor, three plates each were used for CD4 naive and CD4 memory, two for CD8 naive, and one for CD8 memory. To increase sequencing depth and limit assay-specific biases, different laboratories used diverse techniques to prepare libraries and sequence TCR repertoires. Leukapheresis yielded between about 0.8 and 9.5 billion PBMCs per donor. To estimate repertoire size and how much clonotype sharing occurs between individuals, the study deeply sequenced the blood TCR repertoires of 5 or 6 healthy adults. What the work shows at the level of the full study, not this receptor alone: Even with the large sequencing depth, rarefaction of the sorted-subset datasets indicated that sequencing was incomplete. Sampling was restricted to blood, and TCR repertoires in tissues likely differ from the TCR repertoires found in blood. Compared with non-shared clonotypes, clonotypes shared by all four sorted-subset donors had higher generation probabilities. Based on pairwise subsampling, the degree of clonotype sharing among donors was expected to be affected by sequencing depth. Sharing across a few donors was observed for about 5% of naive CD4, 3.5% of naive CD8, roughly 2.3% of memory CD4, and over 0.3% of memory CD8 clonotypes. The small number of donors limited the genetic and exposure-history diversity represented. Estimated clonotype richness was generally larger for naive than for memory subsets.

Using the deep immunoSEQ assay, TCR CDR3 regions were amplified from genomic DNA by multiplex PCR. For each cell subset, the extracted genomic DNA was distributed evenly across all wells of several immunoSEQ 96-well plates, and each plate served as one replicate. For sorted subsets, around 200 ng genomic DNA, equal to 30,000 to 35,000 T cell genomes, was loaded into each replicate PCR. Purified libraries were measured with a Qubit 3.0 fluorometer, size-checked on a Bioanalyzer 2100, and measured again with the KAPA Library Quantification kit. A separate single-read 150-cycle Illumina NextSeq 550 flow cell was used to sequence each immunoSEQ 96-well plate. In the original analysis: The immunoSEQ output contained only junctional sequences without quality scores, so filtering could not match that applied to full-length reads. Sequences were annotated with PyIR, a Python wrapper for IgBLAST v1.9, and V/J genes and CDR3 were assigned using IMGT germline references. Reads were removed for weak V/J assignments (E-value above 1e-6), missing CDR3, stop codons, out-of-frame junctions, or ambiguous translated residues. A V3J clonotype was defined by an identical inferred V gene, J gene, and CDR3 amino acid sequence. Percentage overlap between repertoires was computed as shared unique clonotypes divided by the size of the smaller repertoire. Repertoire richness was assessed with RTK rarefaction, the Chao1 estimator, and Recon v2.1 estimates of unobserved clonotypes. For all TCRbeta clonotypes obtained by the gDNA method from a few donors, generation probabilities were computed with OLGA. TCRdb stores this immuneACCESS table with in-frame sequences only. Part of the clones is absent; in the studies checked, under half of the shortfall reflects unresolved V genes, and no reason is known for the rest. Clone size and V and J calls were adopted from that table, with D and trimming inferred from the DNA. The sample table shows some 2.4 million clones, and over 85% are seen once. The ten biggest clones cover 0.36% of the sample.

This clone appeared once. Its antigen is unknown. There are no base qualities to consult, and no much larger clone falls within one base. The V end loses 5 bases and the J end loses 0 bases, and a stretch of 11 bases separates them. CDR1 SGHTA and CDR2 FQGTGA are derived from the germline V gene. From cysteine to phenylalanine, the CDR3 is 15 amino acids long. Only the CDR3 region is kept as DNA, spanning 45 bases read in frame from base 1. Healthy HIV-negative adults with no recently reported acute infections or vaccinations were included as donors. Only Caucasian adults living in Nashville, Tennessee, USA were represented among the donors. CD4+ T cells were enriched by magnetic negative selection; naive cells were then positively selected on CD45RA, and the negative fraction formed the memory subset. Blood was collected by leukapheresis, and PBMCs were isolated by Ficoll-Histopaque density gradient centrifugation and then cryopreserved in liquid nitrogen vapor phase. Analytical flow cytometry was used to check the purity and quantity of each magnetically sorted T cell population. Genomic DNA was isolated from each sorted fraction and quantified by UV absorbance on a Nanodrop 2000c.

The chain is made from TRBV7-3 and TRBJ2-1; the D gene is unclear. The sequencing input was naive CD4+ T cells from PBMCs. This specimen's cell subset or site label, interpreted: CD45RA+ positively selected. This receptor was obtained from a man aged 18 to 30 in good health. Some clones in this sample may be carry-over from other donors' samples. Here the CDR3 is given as CASSPDESSYNEQFF. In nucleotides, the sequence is TGTGCCAGCAGCCCCGATGAGAGCTCCTACAATGAGCAGTTCTTC.